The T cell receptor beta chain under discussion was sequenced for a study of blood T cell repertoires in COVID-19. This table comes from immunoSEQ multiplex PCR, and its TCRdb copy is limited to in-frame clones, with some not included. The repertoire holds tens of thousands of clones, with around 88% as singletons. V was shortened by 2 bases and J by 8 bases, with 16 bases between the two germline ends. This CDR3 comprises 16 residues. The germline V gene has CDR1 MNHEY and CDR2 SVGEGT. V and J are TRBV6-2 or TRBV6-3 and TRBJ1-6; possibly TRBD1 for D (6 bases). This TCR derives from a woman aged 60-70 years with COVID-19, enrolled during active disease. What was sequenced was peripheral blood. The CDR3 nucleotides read TGTGCCAGCAGTTACAAGGAACAGGGCCCTTATTCACCCCTCCACTTT. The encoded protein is CASSYKEQGPYSPLHF.